These 3 T cell receptor beta chains came from one sample sequenced in a study of regulatory T cells in long-lasting Graves disease. The TCR beta library used iRepertoire HTBI primers with Arm-PCR amplification of CDR3. TCRdb analysed the multiplex PCR reads with MiXCR anew, one entry per CDR3 protein. The sample records over 650,000 distinct CDR3 sequences, 25% to 35% being singletons. Time point specified: persistent/refractory GD, antithyroid drugs over 5 years with positive TRAb. Preparation of the TCR library used RNA extracted from PBMCs. Here the sequenced sample was peripheral blood mononuclear cells (PBMCs), taken when the disease was refractory, from a patient treated with antithyroid drugs. The receptors originated from a female donor with Graves disease.

The chain links TRBV7-9 to TRBJ1-1; D gene ambiguous. This CDR3 spans 12 amino acids. V dropped 5 bases and J dropped 4 bases, with 8 bases sitting between them. In germline, CDR1 is SEHNR, CDR2 FQNEAQ (reference sequence). CDR3 residues: CASSLFITEAFF. CDR3 DNA: TGTGCCAGCAGCCTCTTCATCACTGAAGCTTTCTTT.

Ten or more counts support this clonotype. This chain connects TRBV11-1 to TRBJ2-2; D unclear. Germline V gene data show CDR1 as SGHAT and CDR2 as FQDESV (reference sequence). The V end lost 4 bases, the J end lost 4 bases, and 13 bases lay between the germline ends. The CDR3 is 15 residues long. CDR3 region: CASSSLFASTGELFF. The CDR3 DNA is TGTGCCAGCAGCTCACTATTCGCCTCCACCGGGGAGCTGTTTTTT.

The chain employs TRBV19 and TRBJ1-6, with D perhaps matching TRBD1 (6 bases). The germline V and J ends were trimmed by 5 bases and 7 bases, with 18 bases remaining between them. The CDR3 runs 16 residues. CDR1 is LNHDA, CDR2 SQIVND, per germline (reference sequence). As DNA, the CDR3 is TGTGCCAGTAGTGCCGGGGCCGGGACACCGAATTCACCCCTCCACTTT. Translating gives CASSAGAGTPNSPLHF.